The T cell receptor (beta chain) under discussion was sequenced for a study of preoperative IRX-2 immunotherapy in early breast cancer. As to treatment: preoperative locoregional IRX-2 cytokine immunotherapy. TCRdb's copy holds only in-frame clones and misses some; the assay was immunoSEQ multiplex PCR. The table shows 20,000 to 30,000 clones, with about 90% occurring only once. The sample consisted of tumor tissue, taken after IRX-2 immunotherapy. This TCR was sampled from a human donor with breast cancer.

For the CDR3, the DNA is TGTGCCAGCAGCCCACTTATGGGAAGGGGTCCCGAGCAGTACTTC. Translating it yields CASSPLMGRGPEQYF. The rearrangement uses TRBV14 and TRBJ2-7; a possible D gene is TRBD1 (5 bases). The V gene lost 4 bases and the J gene lost 6 bases, with 19 bases spanning the gap. Per germline, CDR1 SGHDN and CDR2 FVKESK. The CDR3 runs to 15 residues.